This T cell receptor (beta chain) was captured by sequencing in a study of T-cell memory formation after mild COVID-19. As for the study in general: Largely donor-specific TCR clusters were found. Whole-study results and caveats: Contracting CD4+ clones lay largely in CM and EM, with CD8+ ones residing in EMRA.

V shed 6 bases, J shed 7 bases, and the junction held 16 bases outside the gene matches. Per the germline V gene, CDR1 is DFQATT and CDR2 is SNEGSKA (reference sequence). The CDR3 is 15 amino acids. This clonotype was recorded a few times. What it binds is not known. TCRdb re-derived calls from the 5' RACE reads in MiXCR, one entry per CDR3 protein. The sample carries hundreds of thousands of distinct CDR3 sequences, about 20% recorded once. The chain has TRBV20-1 and TRBJ2-3, with 7 positions matching TRBD1. The sequenced sample consisted of PBMCs or a T cell subset sorted from them (not recorded which). This clonotype was obtained from an adult woman who had mild COVID-19 (a few samples of this study predate the infection). Cell type and time point are not known. The chain's CDR3 is CSARPLRQGTNTQYF. CDR3 nucleotides: TGCAGTGCGCGTCCCTTAAGACAGGGAACAAATACGCAGTATTTT.